One sample yielded the 14 T cell receptor beta chains listed below, sequenced in a study of tissue T cells after allogeneic stem cell transplantation. Measured with immunoSEQ multiplex PCR; TCRdb has only the in-frame clones, and not every one. This sample has around 4,500 clones, with 59% found just once. The time point here: mouse harvest day 7 after allogeneic transplant. Tail vein injection delivered 10^7 T-cell-depleted bone marrow cells and 10^6 splenic CD5+ T cells. Specimen: spleen. The receptors were sampled from a female BALB/c mouse given C57BL/6 T cells with graft-versus-host disease after an allogeneic hematopoietic cell transplant.

As concerns this clone: All gene names here are mouse names. The read ends 1 residue shy of where the CDR3 ends; the end is completed using the germline J gene. The V call is TRBV3, the J call TRBJ2-5, with a possible D match to TRBD1 (6 bases). Germline V gene sequence: CDR1 SNHLY, CDR2 FYNGKV (reference sequence). V lost 4 bases to trimming and J lost 2 bases, with 10 bases between them. The CDR3 length is 14 residues. CDR3 bases read: TGTGCCAGCAGCTACCGGGACATCCAAGACACCCAGTAC. It translates to CASSYRDIQDTQY. The whole CDR3 protein reads CASSYRDIQDTQYF.

This clone counts as large. Mouse names are used for the genes. The read ends 1 residue before the CDR3 terminus; that terminus is restored from the germline J gene. This chain connects TRBV1 to TRBJ1-5; TRBD1 aligns across 7 bases. The J segment lost 6 bases and the V segment lost 4 bases, leaving 3 bases of the junction unmatched. Germline values: CDR1 NSQYPW, CDR2 LRSPGD (reference sequence). The CDR3 is 13 residues long. CDR3 bases read: TGCACCTGCAGTGACAGGGGAGGCCAGGCTCCGCTT. It encodes CTCSDRGGQAPL. The whole CDR3 sequence reads CTCSDRGGQAPLF.

As regards this clone: Gene names and germline refer to mouse. The CDR3 is cut off 1 residue early in the read; its end comes from the germline J gene. This chain connects TRBV19 to TRBJ2-1; 9 nucleotides match TRBD2. This CDR3 is 14 amino acids long. Germline CDR1 reads FNHDT; CDR2 reads SITEND (reference sequence). After removal of 4 bases from V and 3 bases from J, the junction contained 2 bases not matched to a gene. The part of the CDR3 DNA that was read is TGTGCCAGCAGTTGGGGGGGCGGCTATGCTGAGCAGTTC. Translating it yields CASSWGGGYAEQF. The complete CDR3 reads CASSWGGGYAEQFF.

On this clone itself: All gene names here are mouse names. The CDR3 end lies 1 residue beyond the end of the read and is filled in from the germline J gene. The chain combines TRBV16 with TRBJ2-1; 13 bases line up with TRBD2. Trimming removed 1 base from V and 7 bases from J; junction bases left unmatched: 7. Germline CDR1 and CDR2: SGHSA and FRNQAP. CDR3 size: 17 residues. This CDR3 is CASSLGGLGGRRAEQFF. The CDR3 bases that were read are TGTGCAAGCAGCTTAGGAGGACTGGGGGGGCGCCGGGCTGAGCAGTTC.

In the case of this clone: The gene names given are mouse names. The CDR3 sequence is CASSQPGQGNERLFF. Partial CDR3 DNA: TGTGCCAGCAGCCAACCGGGACAGGGGAACGAAAGATTATTT. The chain couples TRBV5 to TRBJ1-4, with 10 bases aligning to TRBD1. The sequence runs out 1 residue before the end of the CDR3; the remainder is reconstructed from the germline J gene. With 2 bases clipped from V and 5 bases from J, the junction kept 2 bases outside the gene matches. The germline CDR1 and CDR2 sequences are LGHNA and YNLKQL (reference sequence). This CDR3 spans 15 amino acids.

This clone was detected once. The germline and genes are mouse ones. From the germline J gene comes the end of the CDR3, since the read stops 1 residue before it. V gene TRBV20 combines with J gene TRBJ1-6, with D tentatively TRBD1 (6 bases). TRBJ1-6 is flagged as an ORF with uncertain function. CDR3 length: 14 residues. Trimming removed 5 bases from V and 0 bases from J, with 8 bases in between. CDR1 GFQATS and CDR2 STVNSAI come from the germline V gene. The sequenced CDR3 bases are TGTGGTGCTTCAGGGGCTTCCTATAATTCGCCCCTCTAC. Protein: CGASGASYNSPLY. The CDR3 in its entirety is CGASGASYNSPLYF.

A note on this clone: The genes are named according to mouse. The read comes to an end 1 residue before the CDR3 does, leaving the germline J gene to fill in the end. The chain joins TRBV13-1 to TRBJ1-1; D is uncertain. In germline, CDR1 is NSHNY, CDR2 SYGAGN. The CDR3 contains 14 residues. V was trimmed by 0 bases and J by 1 base, leaving 7 bases between them. The CDR3 loop is CASSDAGRNTEVFF. The sequenced CDR3 bases are TGTGCCAGCAGTGATGCGGGCAGAAACACAGAAGTCTTC.

This clone was observed a handful of times. The genes and germline here are from mouse. The CDR3 end lies 1 residue beyond the end of the read and is filled in from the germline J gene. The chain has TRBV19 and TRBJ2-1; D not resolved. Germline V gene data show CDR1 as FNHDT and CDR2 as SITEND (reference sequence). The CDR3 spans 13 residues. V was pared by 4 bases and J by 3 bases, with 8 bases between. Incomplete CDR3 DNA: TGTGCCAGCAGTCCGGGATTCTATGCTGAGCAGTTC. It specifies CASSPGFYAEQF. The entire CDR3 is CASSPGFYAEQFF.

This clone was seen a handful of times. Gene names and germline refer to mouse. The CDR3 extends 1 residue past the end of the read, so its final part is completed from the germline J gene. The chain couples TRBV20 to TRBJ1-5; D call uncertain. This CDR3 is built from 13 residues. Germline CDR1 is GFQATS and CDR2 is STVNSAI. Between the trimmed V and J ends, which lost 2 bases and 0 bases, there was a span of 5 bases. CDR3 sequence reads: CGARPSNNQAPLF. The sequenced CDR3 bases are TGTGGTGCTAGGCCCAGTAACAACCAGGCTCCGCTT.

Remarks on this clone: Genes here carry mouse names. The read ends 1 residue before the CDR3 terminus; that terminus is restored from the germline J gene. V is TRBV13-3 and J is TRBJ1-2; D gene uncertain. Trimming took off 2 bases at V and 0 bases at J, with 8 bases between the two ends. This CDR3 contains 14 residues. CDR1 and CDR2 from the germline V gene are NNHDY and SYVADS. CDR3 in amino acids: CASSEGIANSDYTF. The CDR3 DNA, read in part, is TGTGCCAGCAGTGAAGGGATTGCAAACTCCGACTACACC.

Remarks on this clone: Any gene name here is a mouse gene name. Coverage ceases 1 residue before the CDR3 finishes, and the germline J gene fills in the end. The gene calls are TRBV15 and TRBJ2-2; the match to TRBD1 covers 10 bases. The CDR3 runs to 15 residues. V trimming: 3 bases; J trimming: 4 bases; junction bases outside the gene matches: 2. Germline V gives CDR1 SGHND, CDR2 FRSKSL. The CDR3 here is CASSLTGGGTGQLYF. Incomplete CDR3 DNA: TGTGCCAGCAGTTTGACAGGGGGCGGCACCGGGCAGCTCTAC.

With respect to this clone: The gene symbols are mouse symbols. This CDR3 is CASSLEGTENTLYF. The sequenced CDR3 bases are TGTGCAAGCAGCTTAGAAGGGACAGAAAACACCTTGTAC. The chain employs TRBV16 and TRBJ2-4; 7 nucleotides match TRBD1. Sequencing ends 1 residue short of the CDR3 end; the germline J gene provides the rest. Germline loops: CDR1 SGHSA, CDR2 FRNQAP. V trimming: 0 bases; J trimming: 4 bases; junction bases outside the gene matches: 1. This CDR3 spans 14 amino acids.

Note on this clone: The gene names given are mouse names. The read halts 1 residue ahead of the CDR3 end, with the missing end drawn from the germline J gene. The chain recombines TRBV12-1 with TRBJ1-4, with D perhaps TRBD1 (6 bases). V lost 1 base and J lost 0, with 14 bases in between. The CDR3 contains 17 residues. CDR1 SGHSN and CDR2 HYEKVE come from the germline V gene. CDR3 protein: CASSLFGTSFSNERLFF. Partial CDR3 DNA: TGTGCCAGCTCTCTGTTTGGGACATCCTTTTCCAACGAAAGATTATTT.

In regard to this clone: Gene names are mouse gene names. The CDR3 goes on 1 residue after the read ends, and that part is filled in from the germline J gene. The V and J genes are TRBV5 and TRBJ2-1; no clear D gene. V lost 0 bases, J lost 4 bases, and 7 bases lay in between. In germline, CDR1 is LGHNA, CDR2 YNLKQL (reference sequence). This CDR3 comprises 14 residues. CDR3 amino acids: CASSQEAGYAEQFF. The sequenced CDR3 bases are TGTGCCAGCAGCCAAGAAGCGGGATATGCTGAGCAGTTC.